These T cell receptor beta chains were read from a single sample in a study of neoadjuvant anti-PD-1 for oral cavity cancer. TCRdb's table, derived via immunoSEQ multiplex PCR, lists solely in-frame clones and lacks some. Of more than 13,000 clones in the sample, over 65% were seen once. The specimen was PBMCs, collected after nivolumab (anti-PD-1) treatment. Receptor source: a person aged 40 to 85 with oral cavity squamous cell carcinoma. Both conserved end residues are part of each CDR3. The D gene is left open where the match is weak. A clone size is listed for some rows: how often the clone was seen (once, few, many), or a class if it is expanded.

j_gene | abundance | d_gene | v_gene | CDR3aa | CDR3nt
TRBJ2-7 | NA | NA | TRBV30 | CAWSQGHTYEQYF | TGTGCCTGGAGTCAGGGACACACCTACGAGCAGTACTTC
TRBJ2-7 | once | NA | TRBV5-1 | CASSLDHEQYF | TGCGCCAGCAGCTTGGACCACGAGCAGTACTTC
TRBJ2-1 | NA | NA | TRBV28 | CASSLGHGPYNEQFF | TGTGCCAGCAGTTTAGGACACGGACCATACAATGAGCAGTTCTTC
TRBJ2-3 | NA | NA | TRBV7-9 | CASSSYHRTFRGRDTQYF | TGTGCCAGCAGCTCCTACCATAGGACTTTCCGGGGACGCGATACGCAGTATTTT
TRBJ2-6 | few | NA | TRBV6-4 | CASSDSKGGAFGANVLTF | TGTGCCAGCAGTGACTCGAAAGGCGGGGCTTTTGGGGCCAACGTCCTGACTTTC
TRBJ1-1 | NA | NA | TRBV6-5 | CATFRGKTEAFF | TGTGCCACCTTCAGGGGTAAAACTGAAGCTTTCTTT
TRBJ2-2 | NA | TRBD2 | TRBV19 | CASTPLGLAGGGGELFF | TGTGCCAGTACTCCCTTAGGACTAGCGGGAGGCGGCGGGGAGCTGTTTTTT
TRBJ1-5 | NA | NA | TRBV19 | CASSIGPFGRQRQPQHF | TGTGCCAGTAGTATAGGTCCTTTTGGGCGGCAGCGTCAGCCCCAGCATTTT
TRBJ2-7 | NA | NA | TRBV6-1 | CASSEHLYEQYF | TGTGCCAGCAGTGAACATCTCTACGAGCAGTACTTC
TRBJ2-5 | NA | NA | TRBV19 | CASSGTQLGTQYF | TGTGCCAGTAGCGGGACTCAATTAGGGACCCAGTACTTC
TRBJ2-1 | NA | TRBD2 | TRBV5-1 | CASSPPLAGGPGEQFF | TGCGCCAGCAGCCCCCCTCTAGCGGGGGGGCCTGGTGAGCAGTTCTTC
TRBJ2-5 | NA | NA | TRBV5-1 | CASSLVETQYF | TGCGCCAGCAGCTTGGTTGAGACCCAGTACTTC
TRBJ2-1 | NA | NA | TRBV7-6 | CASSLSRVRAYNEQFF | TGTGCCAGCAGCTTATCGCGGGTCCGCGCCTACAATGAGCAGTTCTTC
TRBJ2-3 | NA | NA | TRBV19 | CASTATGTDTQYF | TGTGCCAGTACCGCGACCGGCACAGATACGCAGTATTTT
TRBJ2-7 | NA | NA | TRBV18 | CASSPGTYPSYEQYF | TGTGCCAGCTCACCTGGGACTTATCCTTCCTACGAGCAGTACTTC
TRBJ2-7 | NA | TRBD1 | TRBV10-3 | CAISRTGGQYEQYF | TGTGCCATCAGCAGGACAGGGGGACAGTACGAGCAGTACTTC
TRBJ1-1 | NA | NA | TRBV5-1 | CASTWQPNTEAFF | TGCGCCAGCACCTGGCAGCCGAACACTGAAGCTTTCTTT
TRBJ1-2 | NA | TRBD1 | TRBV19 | CASSTRGQGGYGYTF | TGTGCCAGTAGTACCCGAGGACAGGGTGGCTATGGCTACACCTTC
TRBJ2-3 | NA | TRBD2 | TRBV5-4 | CATQPRGLAVTDTQYF | TGTGCCACACAACCGAGGGGACTAGCGGTCACAGATACGCAGTATTTT
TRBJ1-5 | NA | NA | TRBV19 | CASSSTTQGPQHF | TGTGCCAGTAGTTCGACAACTCAGGGGCCCCAGCATTTT
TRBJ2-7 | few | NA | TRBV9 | CASSPGTATYEQYF | TGTGCCAGCAGCCCCGGGACGGCCACCTACGAGCAGTACTTC
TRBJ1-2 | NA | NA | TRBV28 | CASRTRMTSGYTF | TGTGCCAGCAGGACCAGGATGACGTCTGGCTACACCTTC
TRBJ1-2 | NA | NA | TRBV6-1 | CASSEIRPGYGYTF | TGTGCCAGCAGTGAAATTCGTCCGGGCTATGGCTACACCTTC
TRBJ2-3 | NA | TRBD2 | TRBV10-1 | CASSEFSGGSGDTQYF | TGCGCCAGCAGTGAGTTTAGCGGGGGGTCGGGAGATACGCAGTATTTT
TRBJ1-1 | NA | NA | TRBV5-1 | CASSLGSIGPNAHEAFF | TGCGCCAGCAGCTTGGGGAGCATAGGGCCGAACGCTCATGAAGCTTTCTTT
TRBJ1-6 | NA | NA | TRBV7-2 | CASSLRGIINSPLHF | TGTGCCAGCAGCTTAAGGGGCATTATAAATTCACCCCTCCACTTT
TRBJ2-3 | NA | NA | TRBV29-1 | CSVGPVPDTQYF | TGCAGCGTTGGTCCGGTCCCAGATACGCAGTATTTT
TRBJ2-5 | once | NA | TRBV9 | CASSLLQGPQYF | TGTGCCAGCAGCCTACTCCAGGGGCCCCAGTACTTC
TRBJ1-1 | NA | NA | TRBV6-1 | CASSEKGGYTEAFF | TGTGCCAGCAGTGAAAAGGGTGGGTACACTGAAGCTTTCTTT
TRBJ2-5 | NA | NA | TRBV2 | CASSAEGGGETQYF | TGTGCCAGCAGTGCGGAGGGAGGGGGAGAGACCCAGTACTTC
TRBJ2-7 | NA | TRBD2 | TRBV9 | CLLGEGYEQYF | TGCCTTCTGGGGGAGGGATACGAGCAGTACTTC
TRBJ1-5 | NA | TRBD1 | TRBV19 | CASSKSPGGNQPQHF | TGTGCCAGTAGTAAGTCGCCAGGGGGGAATCAGCCCCAGCATTTT
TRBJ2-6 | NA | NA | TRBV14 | CANDGGLNSGANVLTF | TGTGCCAACGACGGCGGATTAAACTCTGGGGCCAACGTCCTGACTTTC
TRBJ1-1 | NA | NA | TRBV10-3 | CAISDQVGNTEAFF | TGTGCCATCAGTGACCAGGTCGGGAACACTGAAGCTTTCTTT
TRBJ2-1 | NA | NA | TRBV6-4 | CASSDNRVAGRSYNEQFF | TGTGCCAGCAGTGACAACAGGGTAGCGGGTAGGTCCTACAATGAGCAGTTCTTC
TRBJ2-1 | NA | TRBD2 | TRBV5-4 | CASSRTGLVGVDEQFF | TGTGCCAGCAGCAGAACGGGACTAGTAGGGGTGGATGAGCAGTTCTTC
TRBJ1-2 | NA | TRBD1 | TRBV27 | CASSSPLGQPGGYTF | TGTGCCAGCAGTTCTCCCCTGGGACAGCCGGGAGGCTACACCTTC
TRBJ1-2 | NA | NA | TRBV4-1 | CASSRGLEIKYGYTF | TGCGCCAGCAGCCGTGGTCTGGAAATTAAATATGGCTACACCTTC
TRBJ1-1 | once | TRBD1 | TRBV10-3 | CAISEGQGGKNTEAFF | TGTGCCATCAGTGAGGGACAGGGGGGGAAGAACACTGAAGCTTTCTTT
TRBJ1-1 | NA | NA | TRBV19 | CASSKERGTEAFF | TGTGCCAGTAGTAAGGAACGGGGCACTGAAGCTTTCTTT
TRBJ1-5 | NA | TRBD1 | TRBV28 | CASSVTGAQISNQPQHF | TGTGCCAGCAGTGTGACAGGGGCCCAAATTAGCAATCAGCCCCAGCATTTT